These 24 T cell receptor beta chains were all obtained from the same sample, sequenced in a study of control samples from healthy donors and cancer patients. Repertoires were generated with immunoSEQ multiplex PCR, while TCRdb's copy carries only in-frame clones and drops some. The sample includes approximately 69,000 clones, approximately 89% seen only once; the top ten take roughly 6%. Sequenced sample: PBMCs. These TCRs come from a man aged 55 to 70 with colorectal cancer.

The gene calls are TRBV7-2 and TRBJ2-5; TRBD2 agrees at 9 bases. The V and J ends lost 5 bases and 5 bases, in that order; junction bases with no gene match: 12. Germline V gives CDR1 SGHTA, CDR2 FQGNSA. The CDR3 runs 16 residues. The CDR3 DNA reads as TGTGCCAGCAGCAGTGGGACTAGCTGGTGGTGGGAGACCCAGTACTTC. Translated, it gives CASSSGTSWWWETQYF.

V is TRBV2 and J is TRBJ2-2; 10 bases line up with TRBD1. V gave up 6 bases and J gave up 7 bases; unmatched junction bases: 8. CDR1 is SNHLY and CDR2 is FYNNEI in the germline V gene. The CDR3 extends over 15 amino acids. The CDR3 nucleotides are TGTGCCAGCAGCGCCGGACAGGGGGTAGTCGGGGAGCTGTTTTTT. Protein: CASSAGQGVVGELFF.

This chain's CDR3 is CASSLKDSRAYEQYF. CDR3 coding DNA: TGCGCCAGCAGCTTGAAAGACAGCCGGGCGTACGAGCAGTACTTC. The rearrangement joins TRBV5-1 to TRBJ2-7; perhaps TRBD1 as D (5 bases). V dropped 1 base and J dropped 4 bases, with 15 bases sitting between them. The CDR3 runs to 15 residues. CDR1 and CDR2 from the germline V gene are SGHRS and YFSETQ.

This chain joins TRBV12-3 or TRBV12-4 and TRBJ2-1; tentatively, D is TRBD2 (5 bases). The germline V and J ends were trimmed by 3 bases and 8 bases, with 11 bases remaining between them. The CDR3 consists of 13 residues. The CDR3 bases are TGTGCCAGCAGTTTGGCTAGCAGGTATGAGCAGTTCTTC. This codes for CASSLASRYEQFF.

This chain uses TRBV19 with TRBJ2-2, with 7 bases lining up with TRBD1. Trimming took 3 bases from V and 5 from J; bases not matched to a gene: 3. Looked up from germline, CDR1 is LNHDA and CDR2 is SQIVND (reference sequence). This CDR3 comprises 14 residues. The CDR3 loop is CASSILTGTGELFF. DNA for the CDR3: TGTGCCAGTAGTATTTTGACAGGGACCGGGGAGCTGTTTTTT.

This chain links TRBV28 with TRBJ1-6; D not resolved. V lost 5 bases to trimming and J lost 7 bases, with 3 bases between them. The CDR3 runs 11 residues. Germline CDR1 and CDR2: MDHEN and SYDVKM. The chain's CDR3 is CASSENSPLHF. In DNA, the CDR3 is TGTGCCAGCAGTGAGAATTCACCCCTCCACTTT. The entire variable domain, with the rest obtained from reference TRBV28 and TRBJ1-6, is as follows: DVKVTQSSRYLVKRTGEKVFLECVQDMDHENMFWYRQDPGLGLRLIYFSYDVKMKEKGDIPEGYSVSREKKERFSLILESASTNQTSMYLCASSENSPLHFGNGTRLTVT.

The V and J genes are TRBV3-1 (or the pseudogene TRBV3-2) and TRBJ2-5; D gene uncertain. This CDR3 has 16 residues. V was clipped by 0 bases and J by 5 bases, with 16 bases between them. Germline values: CDR1 LGHDT, CDR2 YNNKEL (reference sequence). The DNA of the CDR3 is TGTGCCAGCAGCCAAGAGTCTCCAGGCATTGGTGAGACCCAGTACTTC. Translated: CASSQESPGIGETQYF.

CDR3 DNA: TGCAGCGTTGAAGTCCTACCTAGCGGCCAAGAGACCCAGTACTTC. It codes for CSVEVLPSGQETQYF. The gene calls are TRBV29-1 and TRBJ2-5; TRBD2 agrees at 7 bases. The CDR3 sequence is 15 residues long. V gave up 1 base and J gave up 1 base; unmatched junction bases: 6. Germline lookup yields CDR1 SQVTM and CDR2 ANQGSEA.

The V call is TRBV7-6, the J call TRBJ1-1, with a tentative D call TRBD1 (5 bases). The CDR3 sequence is 15 residues long. CDR1 is SGHVS, CDR2 FNYEAQ, per germline. Trimming removed 7 bases from V and 0 bases from J, with 15 bases in between. CDR3 sequence: CASNPRGIMNTEAFF. CDR3 DNA: TGTGCCAGCAATCCTCGGGGCATAATGAACACTGAAGCTTTCTTT.

The V call is TRBV4-1, the J call TRBJ2-1; D is unresolved. This CDR3 has 12 residues. V dropped 4 bases and J dropped 9 bases, with 10 bases sitting between them. From germline, CDR1 is MGHRA and CDR2 YSYEKL. This CDR3 is CASSRRAGEQFF. The CDR3 bases are TGCGCCAGCAGCCGTAGAGCTGGTGAGCAGTTCTTC.

V is TRBV19 and J is TRBJ1-1, with D possibly TRBD1 on 5 matching bases. CDR3 length equals 14 residues. The V gene lost 3 bases and the J gene lost 11 bases, with 19 bases spanning the gap. Germline V lookup: CDR1 LNHDA, CDR2 SQIVND (reference sequence). CDR3 DNA: TGTGCCAGTAGTATTCTGAAGGGGCAGTCGGAGGCTTTCTTT. Encoded protein: CASSILKGQSEAFF. The variable domain in full, completed from reference TRBV19 and TRBJ1-1, reads DGGITQSPKYLFRKEGQNVTLSCEQNLNHDAMYWYRQDPGQGLRLIYYSQIVNDFQKGDIAEGYSVSREKKESFPLTVTSAQKNPTAFYLCASSILKGQSEAFFGQGTRLTVV.

V is TRBV21-1 and J is TRBJ2-5. TRBV21-1 is annotated as a pseudogene. The CDR3 is 14 residues long. The CDR3 sequence is CASRIYREEETQYF. CDR3 DNA: TGTGCCAGCAGGATATACAGGGAGGAAGAGACCCAGTACTTC.

This chain joins TRBV7-2 and TRBJ1-2, with D uncertain. This CDR3 is built from 14 residues. Germline-derived CDR1 and CDR2 are SGHTA and FQGNSA. V lost 3 bases and J lost 4, with 12 bases in between. The CDR3 DNA reads TGTGCCAGCAGCTTCGGTTGGGAGTCCTATGGCTACACCTTC. The encoded protein is CASSFGWESYGYTF.

J is TRBJ1-5 and V is TRBV21-1; TRBD1, the table's D call, was not compared with the DNA. TRBV21-1 is an annotated pseudogene. This CDR3 has 17 residues. The DNA of the CDR3 is TGTGCCAGCAGCAAAGCGGGAGGACAGGGGGCCTGTCAGCCCCAGCATTTT. As protein: CASSKAGGQGACQPQHF.

The chain carries TRBV4-3 and TRBJ1-2, with D uncertain. Deletions cut 2 bases from V and 4 bases from J, with 8 bases between. CDR3 length: 13 residues. Germline V gives CDR1 LGHNA, CDR2 YSLEER. The CDR3 protein is CASSQRTSYGYTF. For the CDR3, the DNA is TGCGCCAGCAGCCAAAGGACCAGCTATGGCTACACCTTC.

This clone appeared a single time. The chain has TRBV27 and TRBJ2-2; D not certain. Per germline, CDR1 MNHEY and CDR2 SMNVEV (reference sequence). The V end lost 2 bases, the J end lost 1 base, and 5 bases lay between the germline ends. This CDR3 is 14 amino acids long. CDR3: CASSLKLNTGELFF. Written as DNA, the CDR3 is TGTGCCAGCAGTTTAAAATTGAACACCGGGGAGCTGTTTTTT.

The chain links TRBV6-4 to TRBJ1-3, with D maybe TRBD1 (6 bases). Germline CDR1 reads MRHNA; CDR2 reads SNTAGT. With 0 bases removed from V and 0 bases from J, the gap between germline ends came to 9 bases. The length of the CDR3 is 16 residues. Here the CDR3 DNA reads TGTGCCAGCAGTGACTCGAAGGGACACTCTGGAAACACCATATATTTT. It specifies CASSDSKGHSGNTIYF.

The chain carries TRBV18 and TRBJ2-6, with D possibly matching TRBD2 (6 bases). The CDR3 runs 18 residues. Germline CDR1 is KGHSH and CDR2 is LQKENI. Trimming took off 3 bases at V and 0 bases at J, with 15 bases between the two ends. The CDR3 here is CASSPVEGPSSGANVLTF. CDR3 DNA: TGTGCCAGCTCACCGGTGGAGGGGCCAAGCTCTGGGGCCAACGTCCTGACTTTC.

This chain connects TRBV6-5 to TRBJ2-7; TRBD2 matches at 10 bases. V trimming: 8 bases; J trimming: 1 base; junction bases outside the gene matches: 5. This CDR3 is 14 amino acids long. Germline values: CDR1 MNHEY, CDR2 SVGAGI. This CDR3 reads CASGVSGGSYEQYF. The CDR3 nucleotides are TGTGCCAGCGGAGTTAGCGGGGGGTCCTACGAGCAGTACTTC.

The chain links TRBV7-9 to TRBJ2-2; D is uncertain. The CDR3 sequence is 14 residues long. Germline lookup yields CDR1 SEHNR and CDR2 FQNEAQ (reference sequence). Trimming pared 5 bases from V and 3 bases from J, leaving 10 bases between. The CDR3 here is CASSLKGYTGELFF. As DNA, the CDR3 is TGTGCCAGCAGCCTAAAGGGATACACCGGGGAGCTGTTTTTT.

For the CDR3, the DNA is TGTGCCAGCACCCCAAGGCCCGGGGGTACCGGGGAGCTGTTTTTT. Translation: CASTPRPGGTGELFF. The J gene is TRBJ2-2, the V gene TRBV6-5; tentatively, D is TRBD2 (6 bases). The V end lost 7 bases, the J end lost 5 bases, and 17 bases lay between the germline ends. Germline lookup yields CDR1 MNHEY and CDR2 SVGAGI. The length of the CDR3 is 15 residues.

This clone was seen a few times. This chain uses TRBV5-1 with TRBJ1-3; no clear D. Germline V gene lookup returns CDR1 SGHRS and CDR2 YFSETQ. V was shortened by 0 bases and J by 3 bases, with 10 bases between the two germline ends. This CDR3 spans 15 amino acids. As DNA, the CDR3 is TGCGCCAGCAGCTTGGGTTTAGGTTTTGGAAACACCATATATTTT. Translation: CASSLGLGFGNTIYF.

The CDR3 protein is CASGLGTPGGEQYF. CDR3 coding DNA: TGTGCTAGTGGTTTAGGGACACCGGGGGGCGAGCAGTACTTC. The chain uses TRBV12-5 and TRBJ2-7; maybe TRBD2 (7 bases). Per germline, CDR1 LGHNT and CDR2 FRNRAP. The length of the CDR3 is 14 residues. Trimming left V 3 bases short and J 6 bases short, with 15 bases between.

CDR3 sequence (DNA): TGTGCCAGCAGTTTCCTAGAGAGGGTGGATACGCAGTATTTT. Encoded protein: CASSFLERVDTQYF. The V and J genes are TRBV27 and TRBJ2-3; weak D call: TRBD2 (5 bases). Germline-derived CDR1 and CDR2 are MNHEY and SMNVEV (reference sequence). This CDR3 is built from 14 residues. V was clipped by 3 bases and J by 6 bases, with 13 bases between them.